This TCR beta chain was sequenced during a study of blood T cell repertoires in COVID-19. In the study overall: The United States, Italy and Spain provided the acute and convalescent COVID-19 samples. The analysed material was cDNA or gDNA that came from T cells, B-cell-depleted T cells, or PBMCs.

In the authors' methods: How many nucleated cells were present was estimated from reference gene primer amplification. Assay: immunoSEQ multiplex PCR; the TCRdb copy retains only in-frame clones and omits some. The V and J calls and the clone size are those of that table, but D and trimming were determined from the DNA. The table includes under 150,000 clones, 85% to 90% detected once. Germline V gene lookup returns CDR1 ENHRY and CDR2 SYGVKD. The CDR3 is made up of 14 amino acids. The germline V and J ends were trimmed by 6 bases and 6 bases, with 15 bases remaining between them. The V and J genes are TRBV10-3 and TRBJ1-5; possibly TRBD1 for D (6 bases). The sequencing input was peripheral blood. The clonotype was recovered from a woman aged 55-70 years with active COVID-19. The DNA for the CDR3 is TGTGCCATCAGAGAAACAGGGCAGGGTCAGCCCCAGCATTTT. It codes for CAIRETGQGQPQHF.